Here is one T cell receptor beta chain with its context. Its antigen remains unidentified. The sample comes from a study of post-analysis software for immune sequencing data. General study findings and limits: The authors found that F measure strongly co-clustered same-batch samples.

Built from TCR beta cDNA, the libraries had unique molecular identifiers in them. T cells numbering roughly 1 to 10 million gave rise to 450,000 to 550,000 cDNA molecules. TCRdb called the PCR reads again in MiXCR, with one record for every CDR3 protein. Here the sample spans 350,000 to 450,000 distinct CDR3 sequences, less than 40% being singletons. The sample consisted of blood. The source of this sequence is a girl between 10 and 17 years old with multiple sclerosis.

In DNA, the CDR3 is TGTGCCACAGGCGGTAGCGGGGGGCTCCTTGGCGAGCAGTACTTC. Protein sequence: CATGGSGGLLGEQYF. The chain couples TRBV12-3 or TRBV12-4 to TRBJ2-7, with TRBD2 identical over 10 bases. The length of the CDR3 is 15 residues. The V gene end was trimmed by 10 bases and the J gene end by 6 bases; junction bases not matched to a gene: 15.